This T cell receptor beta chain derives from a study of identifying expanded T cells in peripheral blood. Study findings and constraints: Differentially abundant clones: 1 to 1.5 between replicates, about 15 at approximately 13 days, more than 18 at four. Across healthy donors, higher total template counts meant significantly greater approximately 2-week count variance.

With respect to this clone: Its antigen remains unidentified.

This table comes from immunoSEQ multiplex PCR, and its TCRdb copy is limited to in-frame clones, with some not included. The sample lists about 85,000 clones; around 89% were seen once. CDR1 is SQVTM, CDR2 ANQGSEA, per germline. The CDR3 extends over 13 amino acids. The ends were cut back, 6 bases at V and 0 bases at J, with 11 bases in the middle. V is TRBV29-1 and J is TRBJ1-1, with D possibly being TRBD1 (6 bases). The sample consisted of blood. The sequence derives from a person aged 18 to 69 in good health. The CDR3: CSVVDSLNTEAFF. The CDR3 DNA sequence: TGCAGCGTCGTGGACAGTTTGAACACTGAAGCTTTCTTT.